Following are 10 T cell receptor beta chains from one sample sequenced in a study of response to subunit inactivated influenza vaccine. In TCRdb, the RT-PCR reads were re-called with MiXCR into one record per CDR3 protein. Of about 780,000 distinct CDR3 sequences in the sample, roughly 18% were seen once. The sample in question was PBMCs from blood, obtained about 5 days after vaccination. These receptors were collected from a man over 45 who received an inactivated influenza vaccine.

This clonotype has more than one count but fewer than ten. The junction departs from the called germline gene at one end, perhaps through a read error. V gene TRBV15 combines with J gene TRBJ2-4, with unresolved D. The CDR3 extends over 12 amino acids. Germline V lookup: CDR1 LNHNV, CDR2 YYDKDF (reference sequence). The DNA of the CDR3 is TGTGCCACAAGCTCCCAAGACCTATCCCGGTTATTC. This translates into CATSSQDLSRLF. Together with reference TRBV15 and TRBJ2-4, the CDR3 gives the full variable domain: DAMVIQNPRYQVTQFGKPVTLSCSQTLNHNVMYWYQQKSSQAPKLLFHYYDKDFNNEADTPDNFQSRRPNTSFCFLDIRSPGLGDTAMYLCATSSQDLSRLFGAGTRLSVL.

The genes are TRBV20-1 and TRBJ2-1; the match to TRBD2 covers 12 bases. CDR1 and CDR2 (germline): DFQATT, SNEGSKA (reference sequence). J lost 3 bases, V lost 7 bases, and 10 bases had no gene match. The CDR3 is made up of 16 amino acids. CDR3 bases: TGCAGTGTTCCGACTAGCGGGAGCCCCCTCTACAATGAGCAGTTCTTC. This gives the protein CSVPTSGSPLYNEQFF.

The chain carries TRBV6-2 or TRBV6-3 and TRBJ2-3, with 9 nucleotides matching TRBD1. V was pared by 6 bases and J by 2 bases, with 6 bases of the junction left unmatched. This CDR3 region has 15 residues. The V gene's germline CDR1 is MNHEY and CDR2 SVGEGT. As DNA, the CDR3 is TGTGCCAGCAGCTTAGACAGGGGGAACACAGATACGCAGTATTTT. It specifies CASSLDRGNTDTQYF.

The V call is TRBV7-2, the J call TRBJ1-2; TRBD1 matches at 7 bases. Trimming took 4 bases from V and 5 from J; bases not matched to a gene: 13. Germline values: CDR1 SGHTA, CDR2 FQGNSA. The CDR3 is 16 amino acids. The CDR3 DNA is TGTGCCAGCAGCTCAGGCCCCGACAGGGTATGGTATGGCTACACCTTC. Translation: CASSSGPDRVWYGYTF.

The V call is TRBV9, the J call TRBJ2-1; 11 bases fit TRBD1. The junction had 5 bases not matched to a gene; V was cut back by 3 bases and J by 6 bases. The CDR3 sequence is 15 residues long. The germline V gene has CDR1 SGDLS and CDR2 YYNGEE. For the CDR3, the DNA is TGTGCCAGCAGCGGGACAGGGGGCGATCGCAATGAGCAGTTCTTC. Translated: CASSGTGGDRNEQFF.

The chain uses TRBV20-1 and TRBJ2-1, with TRBD1 matching 9 bases. This CDR3 has 15 amino acids. The germline V gene encodes CDR1 DFQATT and CDR2 SNEGSKA (reference sequence). This CDR3 reads CFARDREGSYNEQFF. The CDR3 region has the DNA TGCTTTGCTAGGGACAGGGAAGGATCCTACAATGAGCAGTTCTTC.

The chain combines TRBV7-3 with TRBJ2-5, with 13 bases aligning to TRBD2. This CDR3 spans 15 amino acids. The J segment lost 4 bases and the V segment lost 5 bases, leaving 4 bases of the junction unmatched. Germline CDR1 reads SGHTA; CDR2 reads FQGTGA. Here the CDR3 reads CASSHGLAGVETQYF. In DNA, the CDR3 is TGTGCCAGCAGCCACGGACTAGCGGGAGTAGAGACCCAGTACTTC.

This clonotype was counted between two and nine times. The DNA for the CDR3 is TGTGCCAGCAGTTACTTCGTGGGAGCTCAAGAGACCCAGTACTTC. This encodes CASSYFVGAQETQYF. The chain couples TRBV6-5 to TRBJ2-5; TRBD2 is a possible D gene (5 bases). The CDR3 length is 15 residues. Looked up from germline, CDR1 is MNHEY and CDR2 is SVGAGI. V dropped 1 base and J dropped 2 bases, with 11 bases sitting between them.

This clonotype was recorded at least ten times. The chain employs TRBV7-2 and TRBJ2-7; D is unclear. There are 14 residues in the CDR3. Trimming stripped 1 base from V and 6 bases from J, with 13 bases between. Germline loops: CDR1 SGHTA, CDR2 FQGNSA. The CDR3 loop reads CASSLGSGAVEQYF. The CDR3 nucleotides read TGTGCCAGCAGCTTAGGTTCTGGAGCCGTCGAGCAGTACTTC.

This clonotype was seen a handful of times. V gene TRBV9 combines with J gene TRBJ2-3; D is unresolved. The germline gives CDR1 SGDLS, CDR2 YYNGEE. The CDR3 covers 13 residues. The V gene lost 0 bases and the J gene lost 5 bases, with 7 bases spanning the gap. In DNA form, the CDR3 reads TGTGCCAGCAGCGTAGTGTCTAGAGATACGCAGTATTTT. It is translated as CASSVVSRDTQYF.